This T cell receptor (beta chain) was documented in a study of shared clonotypes between healthy human individuals. Background on the study: Every donor yielded three CD4 naive, three CD4 memory, two CD8 naive and one CD8 memory plate.

Generated by immunoSEQ multiplex PCR, the TCRdb table keeps only in-frame clones and is missing some. The data hold over a million clones, with approximately 72% observed a single time. This clone was seen a single time. From germline, CDR1 is SGHKS and CDR2 YYEKEE (reference sequence). Trimming cost V 1 base and J 0 bases, with 8 bases left between them. The CDR3 contains 14 residues. Sequencing was done on a sample of memory CD4+ T cells sorted from blood. Subset defined: CD45RA-negative fraction. This sequence joins TRBV5-5 and TRBJ2-7; no reliable D call. The origin of this receptor is a man younger than 30 in good health. The CDR3 DNA reads as TGTGCCAGCAGCTTGTGGGCGACCTCCTACGAGCAGTACTTC. Translated: CASSLWATSYEQYF.